This TCR beta chain was found in a study of post-analysis software for immune sequencing data. General study results and limits: Compared with controls, patients showed significantly lower normalized Chao1 diversity.

With regard to this clonotype: Its antigen is undetermined.

The TCR beta cDNA libraries contained unique molecular identifiers. With about 0.85 to 10 million T cells as the source, roughly 500,000 cDNA molecules resulted. TCRdb re-called the PCR reads through MiXCR, storing one row per CDR3 protein. The sample holds more than 450,000 distinct CDR3 sequences, roughly 45% seen once. The material sequenced was blood. This TCR was recovered from a girl aged 5 to 17 with multiple sclerosis.

CDR3 protein: CASTPTQGPYEQYF. CDR3 DNA sequence: TGTGCCAGCACCCCCACGCAGGGTCCCTACGAGCAGTACTTC. The V and J genes are TRBV27 and TRBJ2-7; D possibly corresponds to TRBD1 (5 bases). V was trimmed by 7 bases and J by 2 bases, leaving 15 bases between them. Germline loops: CDR1 MNHEY, CDR2 SMNVEV (reference sequence). The CDR3 loop spans 14 amino acids.